This T cell receptor beta chain was sequenced for a study of blood T cell repertoires in COVID-19. Sequencing was performed with immunoSEQ multiplex PCR; in TCRdb, only in-frame clones are kept and a portion is missing. The data contain 140,000 to 150,000 clones, over 80% of them singletons. CDR3 length: 12 amino acids. The V and J ends lost 6 bases and 1 base respectively, with 6 bases between them. The sequenced material came from PBMCs or T cells enriched from blood (not recorded which). The chain links TRBV12-3 or TRBV12-4 to TRBJ1-1, with unresolved D. This receptor was obtained from a woman in her thirties or forties who had recovered from COVID-19. CDR3 sequence: CASRAGNTEAFF. CDR3 nucleotide sequence: TGTGCCAGCAGGGCAGGGAACACTGAAGCTTTCTTT.